This T cell receptor beta chain derives from a study of tumor T cells in aggressive B-cell lymphoma. The CDR3 loop spans 14 amino acids. The J segment lost 4 bases and the V segment lost 4 bases, leaving 5 bases of the junction unmatched. The germline V gene has CDR1 SGHAT and CDR2 FQNNGV. Assay: immunoSEQ multiplex PCR; the TCRdb copy retains only in-frame clones and omits some. The sample records some 10,000 clones, approximately 85% being singletons. Specimen: tumor tissue. The receptor was derived from an adult with diffuse large B cell lymphoma. The chain recombines TRBV11-2 with TRBJ2-7; 9 bases match TRBD1. CDR3 amino acids: CASSSGQGRYEQYF. The CDR3 DNA reads TGTGCCAGCAGCTCCGGACAGGGGAGGTACGAGCAGTACTTC.